This TCR beta chain was recorded in a study of blood T cell repertoires in COVID-19. Trimming removed 6 bases at V and 3 bases at J, with 18 bases between. CDR1 is SQVTM and CDR2 is ANQGSEA in the germline V gene. The CDR3 length is 15 residues. Profiling relied on immunoSEQ multiplex PCR, and the TCRdb table lists in-frame clones only, not all of them. The table has more than 15,000 clones, 85% to 90% seen once. The sequence derives from a woman in her sixties or seventies with active COVID-19. The chain carries TRBV29-1 and TRBJ1-5; D is unclear. The sample taken for sequencing was peripheral blood. The CDR3 loop is CSVPPARVFNQPQHF. The CDR3 nucleotides are TGCAGCGTCCCTCCGGCGAGGGTTTTCAATCAGCCCCAGCATTTT.